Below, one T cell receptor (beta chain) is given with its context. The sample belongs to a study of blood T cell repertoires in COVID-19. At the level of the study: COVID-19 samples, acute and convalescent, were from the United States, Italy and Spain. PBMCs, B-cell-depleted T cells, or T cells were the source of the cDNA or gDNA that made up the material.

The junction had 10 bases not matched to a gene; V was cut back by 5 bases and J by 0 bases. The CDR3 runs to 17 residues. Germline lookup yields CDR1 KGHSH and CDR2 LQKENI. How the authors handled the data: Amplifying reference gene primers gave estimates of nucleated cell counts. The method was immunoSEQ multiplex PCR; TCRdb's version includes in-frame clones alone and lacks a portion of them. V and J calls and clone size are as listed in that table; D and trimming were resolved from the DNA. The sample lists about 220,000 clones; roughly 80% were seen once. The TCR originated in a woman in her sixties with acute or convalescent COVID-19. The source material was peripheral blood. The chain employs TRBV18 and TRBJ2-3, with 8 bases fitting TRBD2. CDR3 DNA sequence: TGTGCCAGCTCAGAGGGATTCGCGGGGGGCAGCACAGATACGCAGTATTTT. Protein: CASSEGFAGGSTDTQYF.